The 22 T cell receptor beta chains below come from one sample, sequenced in a study of blood T cells in healthy people across ages. Using a J-beta primer mix together with a sample-barcoded 5' primer, a second PCR was run for roughly 7 to 12 cycles. MiXCR, run by TCRdb on the 5' RACE reads, gives a single entry per CDR3 protein. Among around 970,000 distinct CDR3 sequences listed, around 54% were seen once. The source material was blood. The receptors were sampled from a woman aged 60-70 years in good health.

The chain joins TRBV20-1 to TRBJ2-1; 9 bases line up with TRBD2. This CDR3 is 15 amino acids long. V gave up 0 bases and J gave up 7 bases; unmatched junction bases: 7. The germline gives CDR1 DFQATT, CDR2 SNEGSKA (reference sequence). CDR3 amino acids: CSAREPSGIGNEQFF. The CDR3 nucleotides read TGCAGTGCTAGAGAGCCTAGCGGGATCGGTAATGAGCAGTTCTTC.

This clonotype has just a few counts. The chain has TRBV27 and TRBJ2-7; 9 nucleotides align to TRBD2. This CDR3 is built from 15 residues. The germline V gene has CDR1 MNHEY and CDR2 SMNVEV (reference sequence). V dropped 3 bases and J dropped 6; count of bases not matched to a gene: 9. This CDR3 reads CASSFRAGGPVEQYF. DNA for the CDR3: TGTGCCAGCAGTTTTCGGGCGGGAGGGCCGGTCGAGCAGTACTTC.

This rearrangement joins TRBV20-1 to TRBJ2-3; 12 bases agree with TRBD2. Germline lookup yields CDR1 DFQATT and CDR2 SNEGSKA (reference sequence). CDR3 length: 13 residues. The CDR3 here is CRPLAGGEDTQYF. For the CDR3, the DNA is TGCAGACCCCTAGCGGGAGGGGAAGATACGCAGTATTTT.

The genes are TRBV4-1 and TRBJ2-5, with D possibly being TRBD1 or TRBD2 (5 bases each). CDR3 length: 15 residues. Germline CDR1 reads MGHRA; CDR2 reads YSYEKL. The V end lost 2 bases, the J end lost 11 bases, and 21 bases lay between the germline ends. CDR3 nucleotides: TGCGCCAGCAGCCAATATCGGACTCAGGGCAATGAGCAGTACTTC. This gives the protein CASSQYRTQGNEQYF.

The gene calls are TRBV6-5 and TRBJ2-7; 10 bases map to TRBD1. Losses at the gene ends were 8 bases for V and 3 bases for J; bases not matched to a gene: 7. The CDR3 runs 14 residues. Looked up from germline, CDR1 is MNHEY and CDR2 is SVGAGI. CDR3 DNA sequence: TGTGCCAGCTGGACCGGGACAGGGGTCTACGAGCAGTACTTC. Its protein product is CASWTGTGVYEQYF.

This clonotype appeared a few times. The chain combines TRBV21-1 with TRBJ2-3; the DNA was not compared with TRBD1, the D call given in the table. TRBV21-1 is described as a pseudogene. The CDR3 extends over 16 amino acids. CDR3 nucleotide sequence: TGTGCCAGCAGCAAAGCATACAGGGATTCCACAGATACGCAGTATTTT. Translation gives CASSKAYRDSTDTQYF.

This clonotype has just a few counts. V is TRBV2 and J is TRBJ2-3; 8 bases are a match to TRBD1. The V segment lost 5 bases and the J segment 4 bases; nucleotides outside the gene matches: 8. The CDR3 has 15 amino acids. Germline V gene data show CDR1 as SNHLY and CDR2 as FYNNEI. The CDR3 here is CASSWLPGGPDTQYF. The DNA of the CDR3 is TGTGCCAGCAGTTGGTTGCCAGGGGGCCCAGATACGCAGTATTTT. Variable domain in full (rest from reference TRBV2 and TRBJ2-3): EPEVTQTPSHQVTQMGQEVILRCVPISNHLYFYWYRQILGQKVEFLVSFYNNEISEKSEIFDDQFSVERPDGSNFTLKIRSTKLEDSAMYFCASSWLPGGPDTQYFGPGTRLTVL.

This clonotype was seen just once. The J gene is TRBJ2-7, the V gene TRBV13; 7 nucleotides match TRBD2. CDR3 length: 12 residues. V shed 5 bases, J shed 9 bases, and the junction held 7 bases outside the gene matches. Germline lookup yields CDR1 PRHDT and CDR2 FYEKMQ (reference sequence). The CDR3 spells CASSQRDCRQYF. CDR3 coding DNA: TGTGCCAGCAGCCAGCGGGACTGCAGGCAGTACTTC.

The chain employs TRBV4-1 and TRBJ2-7, with D tentatively TRBD1 (5 bases). V was pared by 5 bases and J by 3 bases, with 17 bases between. The germline V gene encodes CDR1 MGHRA and CDR2 YSYEKL. The CDR3 is 15 residues long. The CDR3 protein is CASSGRDFNFYEQYF. CDR3 DNA: TGCGCCAGCAGCGGCAGGGATTTTAACTTCTACGAGCAGTACTTC.

The chain uses TRBV7-2 and TRBJ2-1; the match to TRBD2 covers 9 bases. Germline V gene sequence: CDR1 SGHTA, CDR2 FQGNSA. Unmatched junction bases numbered 2, after V lost 0 bases and J lost 5 bases. The length of the CDR3 is 15 residues. CDR3 amino acids: CASSLASGGHNEQFF. The CDR3 nucleotides are TGTGCCAGCAGCTTAGCTAGCGGGGGCCACAATGAGCAGTTCTTC. Variable domain in full (rest from reference TRBV7-2 and TRBJ2-1): GAGVSQSPSNKVTEKGKDVELRCDPISGHTALYWYRQSLGQGLEFLIYFQGNSAPDKSGLPSDRFSAERTGGSVSTLTIQRTQQEDSAVYLCASSLASGGHNEQFFGPGTRLTVL.

The chain couples TRBV4-1 to TRBJ2-3, with a weak D call TRBD1 (6 bases). The CDR3 totals 15 residues. CDR1 is MGHRA and CDR2 is YSYEKL in the germline V gene. Trimming took off 0 bases at V and 5 bases at J, with 12 bases between the two ends. CDR3 sequence: CASSQDGRGRDTQYF. Written as DNA, the CDR3 is TGCGCCAGCAGCCAAGATGGCAGGGGTAGAGATACGCAGTATTTT.

J is TRBJ2-7 and V is TRBV19; tentative D call: TRBD1 (6 bases). Deletions cut 3 bases from V and 2 bases from J, with 11 bases between. Germline V gives CDR1 LNHDA, CDR2 SQIVND (reference sequence). The CDR3 is 14 residues long. This chain's CDR3 is CASSIRDKPYEQYF. CDR3 DNA: TGTGCCAGTAGTATCCGGGACAAGCCCTACGAGCAGTACTTC.

This clonotype was found a few times. The chain joins TRBV7-2 to TRBJ2-5, with 7 nucleotides matching TRBD2. Germline trimming cut 5 bases from V and 4 bases from J; bases unmatched to any gene: 7. Germline CDR1 SGHTA, CDR2 FQGNSA. The CDR3 runs to 14 residues. CDR3 in amino acids: CASSIGIAGETQYF. CDR3 sequence (DNA): TGTGCCAGCAGCATCGGAATAGCGGGAGAGACCCAGTACTTC.

The V call is TRBV6-1, the J call TRBJ1-2; D is unclear. Germline V lookup: CDR1 MNHNS, CDR2 SASEGT. The CDR3 consists of 14 residues. Trimming took 1 base from V and 4 from J, leaving 10 bases between them. The CDR3, as DNA: TGTGCCAGCAGTGAAGTTGGAGGGTCCTATGGCTACACCTTC. The encoded protein is CASSEVGGSYGYTF.

This clonotype was recorded a few times. The gene calls are TRBV29-1 and TRBJ2-7; 11 bases line up with TRBD2. With V trimmed by 0 bases and J by 5 bases, 3 bases remained unmatched. The CDR3 totals 14 residues. Germline CDR1 SQVTM, CDR2 ANQGSEA. The CDR3 DNA is TGCAGCGTTGAAGATCTAGCGGGAGGACACGAGCAGTACTTC. This codes for CSVEDLAGGHEQYF.

The gene calls are TRBV7-2 and TRBJ2-7; unclear D gene. The V end lost 6 bases, the J end lost 4 bases, and 10 bases lay between the germline ends. The CDR3 has 12 residues. Germline lookup yields CDR1 SGHTA and CDR2 FQGNSA. The CDR3 DNA is TGTGCCAGCAGTTGGTCCAGATACGAGCAGTACTTC. Its protein is CASSWSRYEQYF.

V gene TRBV5-1 combines with J gene TRBJ2-5, with TRBD1 as a possible D gene (6 bases). V shed 1 base and J shed 11 bases, with 18 bases lying between them. This CDR3 is 14 amino acids long. The germline V gene encodes CDR1 SGHRS and CDR2 YFSETQ. The CDR3 DNA reads TGCGCCAGCAGCTTGAGAACCCGGGACACTAAGCAGTACTTC. Translating gives CASSLRTRDTKQYF.

The V call is TRBV28, the J call TRBJ2-7, with D unclear. Per the germline V gene, CDR1 is MDHEN and CDR2 is SYDVKM. CDR3 length: 13 amino acids. The V gene lost 7 bases and the J gene lost 3 bases, with 13 bases spanning the gap. CDR3 sequence reads: CASTLRKNYEQYF. The CDR3 bases are TGTGCCAGCACCTTAAGGAAAAACTACGAGCAGTACTTC.

This clonotype turned up a few times. V usage is TRBV12-3 or TRBV12-4 and J usage is TRBJ2-4; 8 nucleotides match TRBD1. The CDR3 spans 14 residues. Unmatched junction bases numbered 9, after V lost 5 bases and J lost 9 bases. CDR3 region: CASSADRAFGIQYF. CDR3 coding DNA: TGTGCCAGCAGTGCGGACAGGGCGTTCGGCATTCAGTACTTC.

J is TRBJ1-4 and V is TRBV4-3; 8 bases are shared with TRBD1. The trim removed 2 bases at V and 5 bases at J, leaving 4 bases unmatched. The CDR3 contains 15 residues. CDR1 is LGHNA, CDR2 YSLEER, per germline. The CDR3 nucleotides are TGCGCCAGCAGCCAACACCAGGGGGCGAATGAAAAACTGTTTTTT. This codes for CASSQHQGANEKLFF.

This CDR3 reads CASSFGSGITDTQYF. The CDR3 nucleotides read TGTGCCAGCAGTTTCGGTAGCGGGATTACAGATACGCAGTATTTT. The chain couples TRBV12-3 or TRBV12-4 to TRBJ2-3; 8 positions agree with TRBD2. This CDR3 is built from 15 residues. V trimming: 3 bases; J trimming: 3 bases; junction bases outside the gene matches: 5.

The gene calls are TRBV6-2 or TRBV6-3 and TRBJ2-5; D might be TRBD1 (6 bases). Trimming cost V 9 bases and J 1 base, with 15 bases left between them. The germline gives CDR1 MNHEY, CDR2 SVGEGT. This CDR3 has 14 residues. DNA for the CDR3: TGTGCCAGTCGAAGGGGGACGCCCCAAGAGACCCAGTACTTC. Amino acids: CASRRGTPQETQYF.